The 9 T cell receptor beta chains below come from one sample, sequenced in a study of early stage breast cancer tumors. Only in-frame clones appear in the TCRdb table, and some are missing; sequencing was by immunoSEQ multiplex PCR. This table has tens of thousands of clones, approximately 79% appearing once. Sequencing was performed on blood. Receptors were obtained from a person in their sixties or seventies with breast cancer.

The genes are TRBV2 and TRBJ2-1, with D possibly TRBD2 on 6 matching bases. The CDR3 extends over 15 amino acids. The V end lost 10 bases, the J end lost 3 bases, and 19 bases lay between the germline ends. Germline CDR1 and CDR2: SNHLY and FYNNEI. DNA for the CDR3: TGTGCCACCCAACGTGGGCGGGGTCGCTACAATGAGCAGTTCTTC. Translating gives CATQRGRGRYNEQFF.

This clone was observed a single time. The chain combines TRBV11-3 with TRBJ2-1, with 8 nucleotides matching TRBD2. Germline CDR1 is SGHNT and CDR2 is YENEEA. V lost 6 bases and J lost 4; bases outside the gene matches: 8. This CDR3 has 15 residues. This CDR3 is CASSPSGLEYNEQFF. The CDR3 DNA sequence: TGTGCCAGCAGTCCTAGCGGGCTAGAATACAATGAGCAGTTCTTC.

This sequence joins TRBV5-4 and TRBJ2-7; 7 positions agree with TRBD1. This CDR3 region has 16 residues. J gave up 4 bases and V 4 bases, and 14 bases lay outside the gene matches. Germline V gives CDR1 SGHNT, CDR2 YYREEE (reference sequence). The CDR3 protein is CASSLPSGTEIYEQYF. The CDR3 region has the DNA TGTGCCAGCAGCCTACCTTCAGGGACAGAGATTTACGAGCAGTACTTC.

This clone has just one count. This chain uses TRBV9 with TRBJ2-1; 10 bases line up with TRBD2. The CDR3 is 15 amino acids. With V trimmed by 6 bases and J by 8 bases, 11 bases remained unmatched. Looked up from germline, CDR1 is SGDLS and CDR2 is YYNGEE. CDR3 loop: CASTQSGRALDEQFF. The CDR3, as DNA: TGTGCCAGCACCCAAAGCGGGAGGGCCTTGGATGAGCAGTTCTTC.

The V gene is TRBV9, the J gene TRBJ2-5; D call uncertain. This CDR3 contains 14 residues. Looked up from germline, CDR1 is SGDLS and CDR2 is YYNGEE. V was cut by 0 bases and J by 5 bases, with 11 bases left in between. CDR3: CASSVDVGRETQYF. CDR3 DNA sequence: TGTGCCAGCAGCGTAGACGTGGGCCGTGAGACCCAGTACTTC.

The chain uses TRBV20-1 and TRBJ2-5; unclear D gene. V lost 1 base and J 8 bases, leaving 8 bases between the germline ends. Germline V gene data show CDR1 as DFQATT and CDR2 as SNEGSKA (reference sequence). This CDR3 is built from 11 residues. CDR3 in DNA: TGCAGTGCTAGAGCGGCCGATACCCAGTACTTC. Protein sequence: CSARAADTQYF.

The rearrangement joins TRBV5-1 to TRBJ2-1; weak D call: TRBD2 (5 bases). The CDR3 is made up of 16 amino acids. V was trimmed by 0 bases and J by 8 bases, leaving 18 bases between them. In germline, CDR1 is SGHRS, CDR2 YFSETQ. CDR3 in amino acids: CASSLVGSVGVDEQFF. CDR3 nucleotide sequence: TGCGCCAGCAGCTTGGTAGGGTCAGTCGGGGTGGATGAGCAGTTCTTC.

The chain uses TRBV5-1 and TRBJ2-3, with 9 bases lining up with TRBD2. Germline V gives CDR1 SGHRS, CDR2 YFSETQ. With V trimmed by 3 bases and J by 3 bases, 5 bases remained unmatched. The CDR3 covers 15 residues. CDR3 sequence: CASSYSGRATDTQYF. CDR3 coding DNA: TGCGCCAGCAGCTATAGCGGGAGAGCGACAGATACGCAGTATTTT.

V usage is TRBV27 and J usage is TRBJ2-7, with D unclear. The CDR3 has 14 residues. V gave up 10 bases and J gave up 3 bases, with 19 bases separating them. Germline CDR1 is MNHEY and CDR2 is SMNVEV (reference sequence). The CDR3 reads CATQKNRADYEQYF. The CDR3 DNA follows: TGTGCCACCCAAAAAAACCGGGCCGACTACGAGCAGTACTTC.